The present entry profiles one TCR beta chain with its context. Germline V gene lookup returns CDR1 SGDLS and CDR2 YYNGEE. The CDR3 consists of 15 residues. The trim removed 2 bases at V and 5 bases at J, leaving 8 bases unmatched. The data belong to a study of blood T cell repertoires in COVID-19. Study processing details: Scientists estimated how many nucleated cells there were by amplifying reference gene primers. Sequencing was performed with immunoSEQ multiplex PCR; in TCRdb, only in-frame clones are kept and a portion is missing. Clone size and the V and J calls come from that table; the DNA yielded D and trimming. In the table there are about 130,000 clones, 70% to 80% of which are singletons.

The TCR originated in a man in his forties with active or convalescent COVID-19. The sequenced sample was peripheral blood. The rearrangement links TRBV9 to TRBJ2-5; 8 positions match TRBD1. The CDR3 protein is CASSVVPGGGETQYF. CDR3 DNA: TGTGCCAGCAGCGTTGTCCCAGGGGGCGGGGAGACCCAGTACTTC.